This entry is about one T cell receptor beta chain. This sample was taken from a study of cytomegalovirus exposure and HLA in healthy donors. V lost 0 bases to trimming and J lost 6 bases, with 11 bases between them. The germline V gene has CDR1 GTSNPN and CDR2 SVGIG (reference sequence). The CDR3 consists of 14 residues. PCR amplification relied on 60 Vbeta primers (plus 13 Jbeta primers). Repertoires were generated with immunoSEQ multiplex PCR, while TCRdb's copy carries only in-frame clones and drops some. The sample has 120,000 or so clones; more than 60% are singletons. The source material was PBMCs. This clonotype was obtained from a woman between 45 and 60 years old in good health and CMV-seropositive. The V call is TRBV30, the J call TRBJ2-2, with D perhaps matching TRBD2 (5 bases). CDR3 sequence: CAWSVMFGAGELFF. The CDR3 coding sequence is TGTGCCTGGAGTGTAATGTTCGGGGCCGGGGAGCTGTTTTTT.